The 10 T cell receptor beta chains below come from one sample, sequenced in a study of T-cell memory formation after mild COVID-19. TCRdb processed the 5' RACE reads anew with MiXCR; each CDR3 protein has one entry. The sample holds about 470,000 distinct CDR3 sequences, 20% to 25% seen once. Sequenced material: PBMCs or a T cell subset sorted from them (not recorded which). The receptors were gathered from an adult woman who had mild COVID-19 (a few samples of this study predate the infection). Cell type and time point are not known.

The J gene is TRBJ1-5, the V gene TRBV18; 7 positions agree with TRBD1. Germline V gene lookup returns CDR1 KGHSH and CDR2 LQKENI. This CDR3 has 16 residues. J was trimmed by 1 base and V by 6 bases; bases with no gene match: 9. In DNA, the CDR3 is TGTGCCAGCTCCCAACCCGGGACAGTGAGCAATCAGCCCCAGCATTTT. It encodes CASSQPGTVSNQPQHF. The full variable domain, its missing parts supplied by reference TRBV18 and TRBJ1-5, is NAGVMQNPRHLVRRRGQEARLRCSPMKGHSHVYWYRQLPEEGLKFMVYLQKENIIDESGMPKERFSAEFPKEGPSILRIQQVVRGDSAAYFCASSQPGTVSNQPQHFGDGTRLSIL.

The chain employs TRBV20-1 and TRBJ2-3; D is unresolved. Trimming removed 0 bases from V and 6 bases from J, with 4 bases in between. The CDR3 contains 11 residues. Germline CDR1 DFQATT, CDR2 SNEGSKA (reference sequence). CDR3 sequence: CSARDFDTQYF. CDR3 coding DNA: TGCAGTGCTAGAGATTTTGATACGCAGTATTTT.

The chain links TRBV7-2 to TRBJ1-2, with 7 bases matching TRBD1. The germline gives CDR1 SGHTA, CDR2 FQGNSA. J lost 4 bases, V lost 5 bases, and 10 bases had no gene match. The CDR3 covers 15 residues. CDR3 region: CASSLTGVLFYGYTF. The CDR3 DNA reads TGTGCCAGCAGCCTAACAGGGGTTCTTTTCTATGGCTACACCTTC.

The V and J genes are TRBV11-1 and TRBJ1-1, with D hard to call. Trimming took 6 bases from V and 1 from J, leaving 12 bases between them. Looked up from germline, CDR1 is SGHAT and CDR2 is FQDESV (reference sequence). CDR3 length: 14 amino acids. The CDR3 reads CASSPWQANTEAFF. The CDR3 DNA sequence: TGTGCCAGCAGTCCATGGCAGGCGAACACTGAAGCTTTCTTT.

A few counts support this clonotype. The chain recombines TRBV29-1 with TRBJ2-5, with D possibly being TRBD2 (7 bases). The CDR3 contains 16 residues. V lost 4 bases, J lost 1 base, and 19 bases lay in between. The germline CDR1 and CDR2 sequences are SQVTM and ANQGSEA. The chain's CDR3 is CSVVGGALEFQETQYF. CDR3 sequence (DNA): TGCAGCGTTGTTGGGGGGGCGCTTGAGTTCCAAGAGACCCAGTACTTC.

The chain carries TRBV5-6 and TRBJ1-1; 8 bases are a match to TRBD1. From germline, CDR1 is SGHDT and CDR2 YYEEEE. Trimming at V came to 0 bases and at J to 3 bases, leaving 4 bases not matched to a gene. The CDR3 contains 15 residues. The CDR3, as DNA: TGTGCCAGCAGCTTGGGACAGGGGTATCACACTGAAGCTTTCTTT. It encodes CASSLGQGYHTEAFF.

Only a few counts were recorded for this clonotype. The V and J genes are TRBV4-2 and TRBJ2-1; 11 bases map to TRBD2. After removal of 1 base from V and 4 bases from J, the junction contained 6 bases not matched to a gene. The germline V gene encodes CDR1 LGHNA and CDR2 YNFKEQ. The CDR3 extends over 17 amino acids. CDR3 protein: CASSQAQGLAVYNEQFF. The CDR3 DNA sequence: TGTGCCAGCAGCCAAGCTCAGGGACTAGCGGTTTACAATGAGCAGTTCTTC.

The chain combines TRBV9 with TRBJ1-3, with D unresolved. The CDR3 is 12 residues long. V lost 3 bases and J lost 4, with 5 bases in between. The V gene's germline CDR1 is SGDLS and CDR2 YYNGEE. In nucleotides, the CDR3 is TGTGCCAGCAGCGGTGAGGGAAACACCATATATTTT. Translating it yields CASSGEGNTIYF.

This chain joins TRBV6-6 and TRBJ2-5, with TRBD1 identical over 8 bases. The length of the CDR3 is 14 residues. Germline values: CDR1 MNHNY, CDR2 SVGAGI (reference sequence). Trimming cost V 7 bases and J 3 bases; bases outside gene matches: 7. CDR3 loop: CASTTGGPKETQYF. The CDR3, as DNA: TGTGCCAGCACCACAGGGGGACCTAAAGAGACCCAGTACTTC.

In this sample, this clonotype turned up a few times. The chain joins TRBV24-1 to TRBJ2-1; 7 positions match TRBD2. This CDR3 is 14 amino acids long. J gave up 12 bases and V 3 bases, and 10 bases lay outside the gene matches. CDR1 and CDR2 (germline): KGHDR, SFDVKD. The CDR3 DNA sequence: TGTGCCACCAGTGATCCCGTACTAGCGAAGGGGCAGTTCTTC. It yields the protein CATSDPVLAKGQFF.